These 8 T cell receptor beta chains originate from one sample sequenced in a study of regulatory T cells in long-lasting Graves disease (TCRdb year 2021). Per the publication, the time point label means: persistent/refractory GD, antithyroid drugs over 5 years with positive TRAb. For both TCR sequencing and RNA sequencing, RNA was extracted from PBMCs using TRIzol. Receptors were amplified or captured by multiplex PCR. Sequencing was performed on an Illumina HiSeq 4000. CDR3 regions were amplified by Arm-PCR with iRepertoire HTBI primers to construct TCR beta libraries. The raw public data were reprocessed by TCRdb itself: fastp quality trimming at Q25, MiXCR clonotype calling, in-frame beta chains only. Every CDR3 protein is listed once, alongside the most common genes and DNA of its rows. For this sample the table gives some 430,000 distinct CDR3 sequences, of which roughly a fifth were detected only once. The ten largest make up over 6% of the sample.

The source material was peripheral blood mononuclear cells (PBMCs), sampled when the disease was refractory, from a patient treated with antithyroid drugs. These receptors were collected from a female donor with Graves disease.

This clonotype was seen only a few times. J is TRBJ1-5 and V is TRBV29-1; D is uncertain. Between the trimmed V and J ends, which lost 6 bases and 5 bases, there was a span of 17 bases. This CDR3 is built from 14 residues. Germline CDR1 reads SQVTM; CDR2 reads ANQGSEA. The CDR3 loop is CSVKEQSLDQPQHF. In nucleotides, the CDR3 is TGCAGCGTCAAGGAACAGAGTTTGGATCAGCCCCAGCATTTT.

The chain is built from TRBV11-2 and TRBJ2-1; TRBD1 matches at 8 bases. The CDR3 covers 16 residues. The V and J ends lost 5 bases and 2 bases, in that order; junction bases with no gene match: 8. Germline assignment: CDR1 SGHAT and CDR2 FQNNGV. The CDR3 reads CASSPWTGQTYNEQFF. The CDR3 DNA sequence: TGTGCCAGCAGCCCCTGGACAGGGCAAACCTACAATGAGCAGTTCTTC.

This clonotype was observed a handful of times. V and J are TRBV7-9 and TRBJ1-6; the D is unclear. This CDR3 is built from 13 residues. Germline CDR1 reads SEHNR; CDR2 reads FQNEAQ (reference sequence). Trimming cost V 1 base and J 8 bases, with 6 bases left between them. The CDR3 DNA is TGTGCCAGCAGCTTAGATCTAGATTCACCCCTCCACTTT. Its translation: CASSLDLDSPLHF.

There are a few counts of this clonotype. The chain joins TRBV5-5 to TRBJ1-5; a weak D match, TRBD1 (6 bases). With 0 bases removed from V and 3 bases from J, the gap between germline ends came to 10 bases. CDR1 is SGHKS, CDR2 YYEKEE, per germline (reference sequence). CDR3 size: 15 residues. CDR3 DNA: TGTGCCAGCAGCTTGGGCAGGGGTAACAATCAGCCCCAGCATTTT. The encoded protein is CASSLGRGNNQPQHF. Supplemented by reference TRBV5-5 and TRBJ1-5, the full variable domain reads DAGVTQSPTHLIKTRGQQVTLRCSPISGHKSVSWYQQVLGQGPQFIFQYYEKEERGRGNFPDRFSARQFPNYSSELNVNALLLGDSALYLCASSLGRGNNQPQHFGDGTRLSIL.

This clonotype came up many times. The chain combines TRBV12-3 or TRBV12-4 with TRBJ2-7, with 8 bases that match TRBD1. With V trimmed by 6 bases and J by 3 bases, 10 bases remained unmatched. The CDR3 spans 15 residues. CDR3 amino acids: CASSGQTGVIYEQYF. The DNA for the CDR3 is TGTGCCAGCAGCGGCCAGACAGGGGTGATCTACGAGCAGTACTTC.

This clonotype has only a few counts. V gene TRBV12-3 or TRBV12-4 combines with J gene TRBJ1-5; D not resolved. V lost 9 bases and J lost 0, with 18 bases in between. CDR3 length: 16 amino acids. CDR3 loop: CASSSSLGVSNQPQHF. In DNA, the CDR3 is TGTGCCAGTAGCTCCTCCTTAGGAGTTAGCAATCAGCCCCAGCATTTT.

The rearrangement uses TRBV27 and TRBJ1-5, with 8 bases matching TRBD1. Per germline, CDR1 MNHEY and CDR2 SMNVEV (reference sequence). The CDR3 runs 15 residues. Trimming took 5 bases from V and 7 from J; bases not matched to a gene: 10. The CDR3 DNA reads TGTGCCAGCAGTAACGGACAGGGCGGTAGGCAGCCCCAGCATTTT. The encoded protein is CASSNGQGGRQPQHF.

The gene calls are TRBV11-3 and TRBJ2-2, with TRBD1 identical over 8 bases. Per germline, CDR1 SGHNT and CDR2 YENEEA. CDR3 size: 16 residues. V was pared by 2 bases and J by 4 bases, with 6 bases of the junction left unmatched. CDR3 DNA sequence: TGTGCCAGCAGCTTAAAGGACAGGGAAGCCACCGGGGAGCTGTTTTTT. Translated: CASSLKDREATGELFF.